The rows below give T cell receptor beta chains drawn from one sample of a study of tumor-infiltrating lymphocytes in primary liver carcinoma. TCRdb passed the multiplex PCR reads through MiXCR, listing each CDR3 protein once. The data show under 45,000 distinct CDR3 sequences, with roughly 74% seen just once and less than 20% held by the top ten. Sequencing was done on a sample of liver tumor tissue from sampling region 4. The receptors stem from a man aged 35 to 55 with primary liver carcinoma and hepatitis B virus infection. The CDR3 runs from the conserved cysteine through the conserved F or W. The D gene is left open where the match is weak. The size entry is marked missing in some rows and otherwise reads once, few, many or a size class.

size,D,J,V,CDR3,DNA
many,.,TRBJ1-4,TRBV11-2,CASSPGTFPGEKLFF,TGTGCCAGCAGCCCAGGAACCTTCCCGGGTGAAAAACTGTTTTTT
.,.,TRBJ2-6,TRBV4-1,CAGSQVGAHVLTF,TGCGCCGGCAGCCAAGTCGGGGCCCACGTCCTGACTTTC
once,.,TRBJ1-5,TRBV29-1,CSVAGVDGRSTDMQHF,TGCAGCGTCGCTGGAGTTGACGGACGTAGCACAGATATGCAGCATTTT
.,.,TRBJ2-3,TRBV11-2,CAGSRISTGNTDTQYF,TGTGCTGGCAGCAGAATAAGTACAGGGAACACAGATACGCAGTATTTT
few,.,TRBJ1-1,TRBV12-3/TRBV12-4,CASSLAPPGLDTEAFF,TGTGCCAGCAGTTTAGCACCGCCCGGGCTCGACACTGAAGCTTTCTTT
.,.,TRBJ2-1,TRBV6-1,CANSLRAKKGNEQFF,TGTGCCAATAGTTTAAGGGCCAAGAAGGGCAATGAGCAGTTCTTC
many,.,TRBJ2-3,TRBV7-9,CASSQETGADTQYF,TGTGCCAGCAGCCAGGAGACGGGAGCCGATACGCAGTATTTT
.,.,TRBJ2-5,TRBV10-3,CAISEDQGIETQYF,TGTGCCATTAGTGAGGATCAGGGGATAGAGACCCAGTACTTC
.,TRBD2,TRBJ2-6,TRBV6-5,CASSSSETSRYFGANVLTF,TGTGCCAGCAGTTCGTCCGAGACTAGCAGGTATTTTGGGGCCAACGTCCTGACTTTC
.,.,TRBJ2-1,TRBV5-1,CASSSRGGYKEQFF,TGCGCCAGCAGCTCTAGGGGGGGATACAAAGAGCAGTTCTTC
.,.,TRBJ1-2,TRBV29-1,CGAQDGGYAF,TGCGGCGCTCAGGATGGAGGCTACGCCTTC
.,TRBD2,TRBJ2-4,TRBV11-2,CDSSLDTSGITKNIQYF,TGTGACAGCAGCTTAGATACTAGCGGGATTACCAAAAACATTCAGTACTTC
.,.,TRBJ2-3,TRBV5-4,CASNLTGGLHTRYF,TGTGCCAGCAACTTAACAGGAGGCTTACATACGCGGTATTTT
once,TRBD1,TRBJ1-4,TRBV7-9,CASSSGTAGEKMFF,TGTGCTAGCAGCTCCGGGACAGCGGGTGAAAAAATGTTTTTT
once,.,TRBJ2-7,TRBV11-2,CTSSGSGWNEEYF,TGTACAAGCAGCGGAAGCGGGTGGAACGAGGAGTACTTC
.,.,TRBJ2-1,TRBV2,CASSETGGLPYNEQIF,TGTGCCAGCAGTGAAACGGGCGGGTTGCCCTACAATGAGCAGATCTTC
few,.,TRBJ2-5,TRBV10-2,CASSKSYQETQHF,TGCGCCAGCAGTAAGAGCTACCAAGAGACCCAGCACTTC
.,.,TRBJ2-7,TRBV13,CASGRSYEQYF,TGTGCCAGTGGCCGCTCCTACGAGCAGTACTTC
.,.,TRBJ2-7,TRBV7-2,CASSIRRGGSYEQYF,TGTGCCAGCAGCATCCGTAGAGGGGGCTCCTACGAGCAGTACTTC
.,.,TRBJ2-7,TRBV21-1,CANSKEGLDPLEQYF,TGTGCCAACAGCAAAGAGGGATTAGACCCCCTCGAGCAGTACTTC
.,.,TRBJ1-3,TRBV7-2,CASSLDVTGMRNTIYF,TGTGCCAGCAGCTTAGACGTCACAGGGATGCGAAACACCATATATTTT
.,TRBD1,TRBJ1-5,TRBV28,CASSTGIQGSNQPQHF,TGTGCCAGTAGTACCGGTATACAGGGGAGCAATCAGCCCCAGCATTTT
.,.,TRBJ2-2,TRBV29-1,CSVGTGEANTGELFF,TGTAGCGTTGGGACTGGCGAGGCGAACACCGGGGAGCTGTTTTTT
large,.,TRBJ2-7,TRBV12-3/TRBV12-4,CASSLVAGLGLYEQYF,TGTGCCAGCAGTTTAGTCGCGGGTCTCGGTCTCTACGAGCAGTACTTC
.,.,TRBJ1-5,TRBV4-1,CAGTPIDGGNQPQHF,TGCGCCGGCACTCCCATAGATGGGGGCAATCAGCCCCAGCATTTT
.,TRBD2,TRBJ2-5,TRBV29-1,CSVRTSGSWARTQYF,TGCAGCGTTCGGACTAGTGGGAGTTGGGCAAGGACCCAGTACTTC
once,TRBD2,TRBJ2-7,TRBV5-1,CASSVGTSGSPKQYF,TGCGCCAGCAGCGTTGGGACTAGCGGGAGCCCCAAGCAGTACTTC
.,.,TRBJ1-5,TRBV11-2,CASSDCYTNQPQRF,TGTGCCAGCAGTGACTGCTATACCAATCAGCCCCAGCGTTTT
.,.,TRBJ2-5,TRBV28,CASSAWTLQEIQYF,TGTGCCAGCAGTGCGTGGACACTCCAAGAGATCCAGTACTTC